This T cell receptor beta chain stems from a study of cytomegalovirus exposure and HLA in healthy donors. Profiled with immunoSEQ multiplex PCR; TCRdb holds only in-frame clones, not every one. The data contain 150,000 to 200,000 clones, about 90% of them seen just once; the ten biggest clones take up roughly 5.8%. Comments on this clone: The target antigen is unknown.

Trimming removed 7 bases at V and 7 bases at J, with 20 bases between. The germline gives CDR1 SGHAT, CDR2 FQNNGV. CDR3 length equals 16 residues. General study findings and limits: In vitro assays verified that a few CMV-associated chains recognized CMV antigens specifically. While the bulk of TCR sequences proved rare, some public TCRs turned up in many donors.

Input material: PBMCs. The sequence was collected from a woman aged 30 to 39 in good health and CMV-seronegative. The chain links TRBV11-2 to TRBJ1-6; TRBD1 might be the D (5 bases). The CDR3 is CASTNLAGLMNSPLHF. CDR3 sequence (DNA): TGTGCCAGCACAAATTTGGCGGGACTGATGAATTCACCCCTCCACTTT.